The 10 T cell receptor beta chains given below trace back to one sample, sequenced in a study of OX40 agonist ivuxolimab in advanced cancers. Library creation used the immunoSEQ multiplex PCR assay. In TCRdb, the immuneACCESS table is reduced to in-frame sequences with V and J assigned. These tables do not hold every clone; where another copy was compared, an unresolved V gene accounts for under half, and the others remain unexplained. In this sample the table shows 20,000 or so clones, roughly 84% of which occur a single time. The ten biggest clones cover roughly 3.8% of the sample. The sample in question was CD4+ or CD8+ T cells sorted from blood, obtained in a trial of the OX40 agonist ivuxolimab. These receptors were collected from an adult with an advanced solid tumor such as melanoma, head and neck, liver or kidney cancer.

V and J are TRBV7-2 and TRBJ2-5, with D unclear. There are 17 residues in the CDR3. V was clipped by 1 base and J by 4 bases, with 19 bases between them. CDR1 SGHTA and CDR2 FQGNSA come from the germline V gene. The CDR3 here is CASSLGLGAGVLETQYF. DNA of the CDR3: TGTGCCAGCAGCTTAGGTCTTGGTGCTGGGGTGTTAGAGACCCAGTACTTC. The variable domain in full, completed from reference TRBV7-2 and TRBJ2-5, reads GAGVSQSPSNKVTEKGKDVELRCDPISGHTALYWYRQSLGQGLEFLIYFQGNSAPDKSGLPSDRFSAERTGGSVSTLTIQRTQQEDSAVYLCASSLGLGAGVLETQYFGPGTRLLVL.

V gene TRBV6-5 combines with J gene TRBJ1-6, with D uncertain. The germline gives CDR1 MNHEY, CDR2 SVGAGI. CDR3 length: 13 residues. V was trimmed by 6 bases and J by 6 bases, leaving 9 bases between them. CDR3 sequence: CASSRESNSPLHF. DNA of the CDR3: TGTGCCAGCAGCCGAGAATCTAATTCACCCCTCCACTTT.

The CDR3 region is CASSYFSYNEQFF. As DNA, the CDR3 is TGCGCCAGCAGTTACTTCTCCTACAATGAGCAGTTCTTC. The chain recombines TRBV4-1 with TRBJ2-1; no clear D gene. The V end lost 6 bases, the J end lost 0 bases, and 6 bases lay between the germline ends. This CDR3 comprises 13 residues. CDR1 and CDR2 (germline): MGHRA, YSYEKL.

The J gene is TRBJ1-4, the V gene TRBV6-6; D is possibly TRBD1 (5 bases). V was pared by 6 bases and J by 5 bases, with 13 bases between. CDR1 MNHNY and CDR2 SVGAGI come from the germline V gene (reference sequence). The CDR3 spans 14 residues. Written as DNA, the CDR3 is TGTGCCAGCAGCCCGGGGACTGAGAATGAAAAACTGTTTTTT. This sequence encodes CASSPGTENEKLFF.

The chain links TRBV30 to TRBJ2-1; TRBD2 matches 10 bases. Trimming cost V 1 base and J 1 base; bases outside gene matches: 1. This CDR3 is 15 amino acids long. The V gene's germline CDR1 is GTSNPN and CDR2 SVGIG (reference sequence). CDR3 region: CAWSGLAGSYNEQFF. The CDR3 DNA reads as TGTGCCTGGAGTGGACTAGCGGGTTCCTACAATGAGCAGTTCTTC.

This chain's CDR3 is CASSSRTSGNTIYF. The DNA for the CDR3 is TGTGCCAGCAGCTCCCGGACATCTGGAAACACCATATATTTT. V usage is TRBV7-8 and J usage is TRBJ1-3, with D tentatively TRBD1 (5 bases). Germline CDR1 SGHVS, CDR2 FQNEAQ. The V end was cut by 4 bases, the J end by 1 base, with 8 bases between. This CDR3 is built from 14 residues.

The chain carries TRBV2 and TRBJ1-4; no clear D. V gave up 5 bases and J gave up 4 bases, with 14 bases separating them. CDR3 size: 15 residues. Looked up from germline, CDR1 is SNHLY and CDR2 is FYNNEI. In DNA, the CDR3 is TGTGCCAGCAGTCCCCCGGCGGTTCTTAATGAAAAACTGTTTTTT. This gives the protein CASSPPAVLNEKLFF.

This clone is a singleton in its sample. This chain's CDR3 is CASTRSGTADTPLHF. The CDR3 bases are TGTGCCAGCACCAGATCCGGGACAGCGGATACACCCCTCCACTTT. The chain links TRBV25-1 to TRBJ1-6, with TRBD1 identical over 7 bases. The germline CDR1 and CDR2 sequences are MGHDK and SYGVNS. There are 15 residues in the CDR3. V was clipped by 7 bases and J by 11 bases; unmatched bases: 14.

The chain is built from TRBV28 and TRBJ2-1; 10 bases are a match to TRBD2. From germline, CDR1 is MDHEN and CDR2 SYDVKM. This CDR3 is 17 amino acids long. The J segment lost 8 bases and the V segment lost 6 bases, leaving 16 bases of the junction unmatched. This CDR3 reads CASSPLLGSGRTYEQFF. CDR3 nucleotides: TGTGCCAGCAGCCCACTGCTAGGTAGCGGGAGGACCTATGAGCAGTTCTTC.

This clone has just a few counts. This chain joins TRBV5-4 and TRBJ1-1, with 10 bases matching TRBD1. The CDR3 loop spans 14 amino acids. V shed 4 bases, J shed 5 bases, and the junction held 5 bases outside the gene matches. Germline V CDR1 and CDR2: SGHNT, YYREEE (reference sequence). This CDR3 reads CASSRGQGRTEAFF. The CDR3 DNA sequence: TGTGCCAGCAGCCGGGGACAGGGGAGAACTGAAGCTTTCTTT.